The 23 T cell receptor beta chains below all came from one sample that was sequenced in a study of identical twins (dated by TCRdb to about 2016). Library preparation was by 5' RACE. These reads were obtained on an Illumina HiSeq 2000. The public reads were run again by TCRdb, first through fastp at Q25 and then through MiXCR, and only productive beta chains were kept. Entries are consolidated by CDR3 protein sequence, retaining the most common genes and DNA. For this sample the table gives hundreds of thousands of distinct CDR3 sequences, of which 9% to 15% were detected only once. The top ten clones comprise roughly 1.6% of the sample. The same sample was also studied in work on yellow fever vaccine responses in identical twins.

The sequencing input was PBMCs. All receptors come from a woman aged 18-35 years in good health.

The chain recombines TRBV6-1 with TRBJ1-5; possibly TRBD1 for D (6 bases). The germline gives CDR1 MNHNS, CDR2 SASEGT. This CDR3 is built from 15 residues. Trimming removed 6 bases from V and 5 bases from J, with 17 bases in between. As DNA, the CDR3 is TGTGCCAGCAGAACTACCGGGACACTCGATCAGCCCCAGCATTTT. It codes for CASRTTGTLDQPQHF.

This clonotype was observed a few times. The chain couples TRBV20-1 to TRBJ1-2; maybe TRBD1 (6 bases). Germline values: CDR1 DFQATT, CDR2 SNEGSKA (reference sequence). The CDR3 spans 15 residues. Trimming stripped 0 bases from V and 2 bases from J, with 13 bases between. The CDR3: CSARDISGANYGYTF. The CDR3 nucleotides read TGCAGTGCTAGAGATATCTCGGGGGCCAACTATGGCTACACCTTC.

The table lists this clonotype with many counts. The rearrangement uses TRBV12-3 or TRBV12-4 and TRBJ2-5; 12 bases are a match to TRBD2. J gave up 9 bases and V 3 bases, and 5 bases lay outside the gene matches. This CDR3 contains 14 residues. The CDR3: CASSLSSGRAAQYF. CDR3 sequence (DNA): TGTGCCAGCAGTTTGTCTAGCGGGAGGGCCGCCCAGTACTTC.

This clonotype was picked up many times. V usage is TRBV3-1 and J usage is TRBJ1-2; D not certain. Trimming shortened V by 2 bases and J by 5 bases, and 9 bases separated the two germline ends. The CDR3 has 13 amino acids. Germline V gene sequence: CDR1 LGHDT, CDR2 YNNKEL (reference sequence). CDR3 in DNA: TGTGCCAGCAGCCAACGCCAACTTTATGGCTACACCTTC. Protein: CASSQRQLYGYTF.

This clonotype was seen a handful of times. The chain uses TRBV12-3 or TRBV12-4 and TRBJ2-3; 9 bases map to TRBD2. After removal of 2 bases from V and 0 bases from J, the junction contained 6 bases not matched to a gene. CDR3 length: 17 residues. The CDR3 DNA follows: TGTGCCAGCAGTTTAAATCGGCTAGCGGGGAGCACAGATACGCAGTATTTT. Its translation is CASSLNRLAGSTDTQYF.

The chain carries TRBV29-1 and TRBJ1-2; D is unclear. V lost 6 bases and J lost 2, with 13 bases in between. This CDR3 contains 13 residues. The V gene's germline CDR1 is SQVTM and CDR2 ANQGSEA. CDR3 sequence reads: CSVGRTVNYGYTF. As DNA, the CDR3 is TGCAGCGTGGGGAGGACGGTAAACTATGGCTACACCTTC.

This clonotype was picked up many times. The CDR3 DNA is TGCGCCAGCAGCCAAGAGGGTTTCGGGGGGCGAGACGAAAAACTGTTTTTT. Translating gives CASSQEGFGGRDEKLFF. The J gene is TRBJ1-4, the V gene TRBV4-1, with a tentative D call TRBD1 (6 bases). V gave up 0 bases and J gave up 8 bases, with 19 bases separating them. CDR3 size: 17 residues. Germline V CDR1 and CDR2: MGHRA, YSYEKL.

This clonotype was observed a few times. The rearrangement uses TRBV20-1 and TRBJ2-3; D might be TRBD2 (6 bases). The CDR3 length is 16 residues. In germline, CDR1 is DFQATT, CDR2 SNEGSKA (reference sequence). V was shortened by 6 bases and J by 2 bases, with 21 bases between the two germline ends. The CDR3 region has the DNA TGCAGTGCCAGGAAGGGAGCTAGCGCTCACACAGATACGCAGTATTTT. It codes for CSARKGASAHTDTQYF.

V and J are TRBV5-6 and TRBJ2-1; no definite D call. Trimming removed 8 bases from V and 3 bases from J, with 12 bases in between. The CDR3 consists of 13 residues. Germline values: CDR1 SGHDT, CDR2 YYEEEE. The CDR3 is CARSLGIYNEQFF. CDR3 sequence (DNA): TGTGCCAGGAGCCTTGGGATCTACAATGAGCAGTTCTTC.

This clonotype was seen repeatedly, ten times or more. The chain couples TRBV29-1 to TRBJ2-1; 9 bases are shared with TRBD2. This CDR3 has 15 residues. Per germline, CDR1 SQVTM and CDR2 ANQGSEA. Unmatched junction bases numbered 12, after V lost 3 bases and J lost 9 bases. The CDR3 DNA sequence: TGCAGCGTTGACGGTCTAGCGGGGATTAGGAGTGAGCAGTTCTTC. This translates into CSVDGLAGIRSEQFF.

The chain is built from TRBV28 and TRBJ2-2, with TRBD1 as a possible D gene (6 bases). This CDR3 region has 14 residues. Germline assignment: CDR1 MDHEN and CDR2 SYDVKM. V lost 2 bases to trimming and J lost 6 bases, with 10 bases between them. The CDR3 DNA follows: TGTGCCAGCAGTTTAAGGGGGTTAGCCGGGGAGCTGTTTTTT. Translated, it gives CASSLRGLAGELFF.

V is TRBV5-1 and J is TRBJ1-1, with TRBD1 matching 9 bases. This CDR3 spans 15 amino acids. V gave up 4 bases and J gave up 1 base; unmatched junction bases: 5. Germline V gene data show CDR1 as SGHRS and CDR2 as YFSETQ. CDR3 protein: CASSRQGGANTEAFF. CDR3 sequence (DNA): TGCGCCAGCAGCCGACAGGGGGGAGCGAACACTGAAGCTTTCTTT.

The V call is TRBV2, the J call TRBJ1-2, with TRBD1 matching over 9 bases. V lost 4 bases to trimming and J lost 4 bases; unmatched junction nucleotides: 4. The length of the CDR3 is 14 residues. Per germline, CDR1 SNHLY and CDR2 FYNNEI. Here the CDR3 DNA reads TGTGCCAGCAGTGGGACAGGGGCCCTCTATGGCTACACCTTC. It codes for CASSGTGALYGYTF. The full variable domain, its missing parts supplied by reference TRBV2 and TRBJ1-2, is EPEVTQTPSHQVTQMGQEVILRCVPISNHLYFYWYRQILGQKVEFLVSFYNNEISEKSEIFDDQFSVERPDGSNFTLKIRSTKLEDSAMYFCASSGTGALYGYTFGSGTRLTVV.

V is TRBV19 and J is TRBJ2-1; TRBD1 matches 8 bases. J lost 10 bases, V lost 1 base, and 6 bases had no gene match. Germline V gene sequence: CDR1 LNHDA, CDR2 SQIVND (reference sequence). CDR3 length: 14 residues. CDR3 amino acids: CASSIGQGSGEQFF. CDR3 coding DNA: TGTGCCAGTAGTATAGGACAGGGGTCGGGCGAGCAGTTCTTC.

This clonotype was counted at least ten times. The chain carries TRBV5-1 and TRBJ1-1; maybe TRBD1 (5 bases). Trimming took off 2 bases at V and 11 bases at J, with 16 bases between the two ends. Germline V CDR1 and CDR2: SGHRS, YFSETQ. The CDR3 has 13 residues. CDR3 amino acids: CASSFGGDQGAFF. The CDR3 nucleotides are TGCGCCAGCAGCTTTGGCGGGGACCAAGGGGCTTTCTTT.

This clonotype was counted a few times. The chain joins TRBV5-1 to TRBJ1-1, with D hard to call. With 0 bases removed from V and 10 bases from J, the gap between germline ends came to 13 bases. This CDR3 contains 13 residues. Germline-derived CDR1 and CDR2 are SGHRS and YFSETQ. In DNA, the CDR3 is TGCGCCAGCAGCTTGGGGTCAGGTGTTGGAGCTTTCTTT. It specifies CASSLGSGVGAFF.

This chain links TRBV12-3 or TRBV12-4 with TRBJ2-7, with 9 bases aligning to TRBD1. With 6 bases clipped from V and 2 bases from J, the junction kept 8 bases outside the gene matches. CDR3 length: 15 residues. This chain's CDR3 is CASRLRTGEAYEQYF. CDR3 sequence (DNA): TGTGCCAGCAGACTCCGGACAGGGGAGGCCTACGAGCAGTACTTC.

The table lists this clonotype with a few counts. The chain has TRBV29-1 and TRBJ2-7, with D unclear. Trimming stripped 4 bases from V and 4 bases from J, with 17 bases between. The germline gives CDR1 SQVTM, CDR2 ANQGSEA. The CDR3 contains 14 residues. CDR3 region: CSVAQALDLYEQYF. DNA of the CDR3: TGCAGCGTTGCCCAGGCTCTCGACTTGTACGAGCAGTACTTC.

This chain joins TRBV20-1 and TRBJ2-7; D is perhaps TRBD1 (6 bases). From germline, CDR1 is DFQATT and CDR2 SNEGSKA (reference sequence). The ends were cut back, 6 bases at V and 1 base at J, with 19 bases in the middle. The CDR3 totals 15 residues. The chain's CDR3 is CSAKHRQAQSYEQYF. In DNA, the CDR3 is TGCAGTGCCAAACACCGACAGGCGCAGTCCTACGAGCAGTACTTC.

This clonotype occurred many times. V gene TRBV11-2 combines with J gene TRBJ2-7, with D hard to call. The CDR3 runs 14 residues. Germline CDR1 SGHAT, CDR2 FQNNGV. Trimming shortened V by 1 base and J by 3 bases, and 10 bases separated the two germline ends. CDR3 bases: TGTGCCAGCAGCTTAGGGTTGCGGAGCTACGAGCAGTACTTC. The encoded protein is CASSLGLRSYEQYF.

In its sample, this clonotype was seen a few times. V and J are TRBV25-1 and TRBJ2-1; D is ambiguous. The CDR3 sequence is 13 residues long. Germline V gene sequence: CDR1 MGHDK, CDR2 SYGVNS. The V and J ends lost 5 bases and 7 bases respectively, with 12 bases between them. This CDR3 is CASSPPLGNEQFF. The CDR3 DNA reads TGTGCCAGCAGTCCACCTCTTGGGAATGAGCAGTTCTTC.

The chain recombines TRBV6-1 with TRBJ2-7; D possibly corresponds to TRBD2 (6 bases). Trimming left V 6 bases short and J 4 bases short, with 13 bases between. Germline V gives CDR1 MNHNS, CDR2 SASEGT. CDR3 length: 13 residues. The CDR3 DNA reads TGTGCCAGCAGCGCCGGGACTGGATACGAGCAGTACGTC. This encodes CASSAGTGYEQYV.

The chain has TRBV9 and TRBJ2-1; D is ambiguous. Germline CDR1 SGDLS, CDR2 YYNGEE. V lost 0 bases, J lost 5 bases, and 6 bases lay in between. The CDR3 is 13 amino acids. The CDR3 sequence: CASSVDFHNEQFF. The CDR3 nucleotides are TGTGCCAGCAGCGTAGACTTCCACAATGAGCAGTTCTTC.